This T cell receptor beta chain was identified during a study of blood T cells in healthy people across ages. The study's findings and limits: Changes in expanded clonotypes were possibly confounded, as the CMV status of donors was unknown.

Together with a sample-barcoded 5' primer, a J-beta primer mix was included in a second PCR lasting roughly 6 to 12 cycles. TCRdb re-analysed the 5' RACE reads in MiXCR, keeping a single row per CDR3 protein. Of 600,000 to 850,000 distinct CDR3 sequences listed, 20% to 30% are singletons. This clonotype was counted a few times. Antigen: not known. Germline values: CDR1 DFQATT, CDR2 SNEGSKA (reference sequence). The CDR3 consists of 13 residues. Separately, the same data were catalogued under a study of T cells of mothers and their children. This second study notes: Every mother produced more than 8.5 million TCR beta CDR3 reads, whereas every child provided 3 million to 3.5 million. Biologically related mothers and children overlapped slightly more than unrelated pairs, a non-significant difference.

The sample comprised blood. The TCR sequence derives from a boy aged 5-17 years in good health. The chain combines TRBV20-1 with TRBJ2-5, with TRBD1 identical over 7 bases. The end of the DNA aligns better with TRBJ2-7, so the J call may be wrong. CDR3 residues: CSARGRQGYEQYF. The CDR3 DNA sequence: TGCAGTGCTAGAGGCCGACAGGGCTACGAGCAGTACTTC.